This entry lists 26 T cell receptor beta chains sequenced from one sample in a study of tumor-infiltrating lymphocytes in primary liver carcinoma. Unsorted whole blood yielded the blood RNA, and germline DNA was also extracted. TCR beta cDNA was reverse-transcribed from 500 to 550 ng of total RNA. The reaction used a constant-region primer and ProtoScript II reverse transcriptase. A slightly modified ARM-PCR protocol with three nested multiplex PCR rounds produced these TCR beta libraries. TRBV1-TRBV30 forward primers paired with a C-beta reverse primer were used in the first two PCR rounds, which ran roughly 11 cycles each. TCRdb redid the calling of the multiplex PCR reads with MiXCR, one entry per CDR3 protein. The sample lists a few hundred thousand distinct CDR3 sequences, more than 55% occurring once. Sequenced input: peripheral blood. Receptor source: a woman aged 30 to 39 with primary liver carcinoma and hepatitis B virus infection.

This clonotype has at least ten counts. J is TRBJ1-3 and V is TRBV29-1; no firm D call. Germline V lookup: CDR1 SQVTM, CDR2 ANQGSEA. V was shortened by 0 bases and J by 4 bases, with 10 bases between the two germline ends. The CDR3 extends over 14 amino acids. The CDR3 nucleotides read TGCAGCGTTGAAGAAGTTTGGGGAGGAAACACCATATATTTT. Its translation: CSVEEVWGGNTIYF.

This clonotype was seen more than once but under ten times. This rearrangement joins TRBV7-9 to TRBJ2-7, with D perhaps TRBD1 (6 bases). The CDR3 is 15 residues long. V lost 5 bases and J lost 5, with 19 bases in between. Germline loops: CDR1 SEHNR, CDR2 FQNEAQ (reference sequence). The CDR3 DNA is TGTGCCAGCAGCCCAGGGGCTGGAGGATCCGACGAGCAGTACTTC. Its protein is CASSPGAGGSDEQYF.

The CDR3 DNA sequence: TGTGCCAGCAGCGGGGGGCGGGAGGGCCAGACATATACGCAGTATTTT. Protein: CASSGGREGQTYTQYF. This chain joins TRBV5-4 and TRBJ2-3; 9 bases are a match to TRBD2. Germline V lookup: CDR1 SGHNT, CDR2 YYREEE (reference sequence). V lost 4 bases and J lost 7; bases outside the gene matches: 13. The CDR3 is 16 amino acids.

This clonotype was counted ten times or more. This sequence joins TRBV12-3 or TRBV12-4 and TRBJ1-6; D ambiguous. The V end lost 2 bases, the J end lost 4 bases, and 15 bases lay between the germline ends. CDR3 length equals 17 residues. This CDR3 is CASSLSGSLGYNSPLHF. The CDR3 DNA reads as TGTGCCAGCAGTTTAAGTGGGTCCCTGGGGTATAATTCACCCCTCCACTTT.

To note about this clonotype: With a much larger clone just one base away, this may be a read error. J is TRBJ2-5 and V is TRBV4-1, with 9 bases aligning to TRBD1. The V gene's germline CDR1 is MGHRA and CDR2 YSYEKL. With V trimmed by 3 bases and J by 4 bases, 6 bases remained unmatched. This CDR3 contains 15 residues. DNA of the CDR3: TGCGCCAGCAGCCACGGGACAGGGAGTCGAGAGACCCAGTACTTC. Encoded protein: CASSHGTGSRETQYF.

The genes are TRBV12-3 or TRBV12-4 and TRBJ2-2; D is ambiguous. The CDR3 has 14 amino acids. V was trimmed by 5 bases and J by 5 bases, leaving 12 bases between them. The DNA of the CDR3 is TGTGCCAGCAGTCCCCGTTTTGGGACCGGGGAGCTGTTTTTT. Translated: CASSPRFGTGELFF.

Concerning this clonotype: Since no conserved phenylalanine or tryptophan closes the CDR3, a read error is the likely cause. The chain recombines TRBV6-2 or TRBV6-3 with TRBJ1-6; no reliable D call. This CDR3 contains 14 residues. V was pared by 7 bases and J by 6 bases, with 13 bases between. Germline CDR1 and CDR2: MNHEY and SVGEGT. Here the CDR3 reads CASNTWQTNSPLHS. In DNA form, the CDR3 reads TGTGCCAGCAATACTTGGCAGACTAATTCACCCCTCCACTCT.

This clonotype was seen more than once but under ten times. J is TRBJ2-1 and V is TRBV14; 8 bases match TRBD2. With V trimmed by 4 bases and J by 1 base, 3 bases remained unmatched. CDR1 and CDR2 (germline): SGHDN, FVKESK. The CDR3 is made up of 15 amino acids. CDR3 region: CASSRASGSYNEQFF. The CDR3 DNA sequence: TGTGCCAGCAGCCGGGCTAGCGGGTCCTACAATGAGCAGTTCTTC.

Concerning this clonotype itself: One base away lies a much larger clone, so this may be a sequencing read error. The V and J genes are TRBV29-1 and TRBJ2-6; D perhaps matches TRBD2 (6 bases). Germline-derived CDR1 and CDR2 are SQVTM and ANQGSEA. This CDR3 is 13 amino acids long. The CDR3 region has the DNA TGCAGCGTTCGGGACTCTGGGGCCAACGTCCCGACTTTC. Translated: CSVRDSGANVPTF.

Regarding this clonotype: The conserved final phenylalanine or tryptophan is absent from the CDR3, which likely points to a read error. This sequence joins TRBV6-6 and TRBJ2-3, with D perhaps matching TRBD1 (5 bases). Per the germline V gene, CDR1 is MNHNY and CDR2 is SVGAGI (reference sequence). The CDR3 covers 13 residues. In nucleotides, the CDR3 is TGTGCCAGTAGTTCCCGGACACGGGATACGCAGTATTCT. Its protein is CASSSRTRDTQYS.

V and J are TRBV5-6 and TRBJ2-7; TRBD2 matches 7 bases. Germline loops: CDR1 SGHDT, CDR2 YYEEEE. V shed 5 bases, J shed 1 base, and the junction held 12 bases outside the gene matches. There are 16 residues in the CDR3. The CDR3 spells CASRRGIAGRSYEQYF. CDR3 DNA: TGTGCCAGCAGGCGGGGGATAGCGGGTCGGTCCTACGAGCAGTACTTC.

As to this clonotype: This sequence may be a read error, since a much larger clone differs from it by one base. This rearrangement joins TRBV4-1 to TRBJ2-1, with D maybe TRBD2 (5 bases). With 0 bases removed from V and 8 bases from J, the gap between germline ends came to 26 bases. The CDR3 has 19 residues. The germline V gene encodes CDR1 MGHRA and CDR2 YSYEKL. The CDR3 spells CASSQDLLVASSQGDEQFF. The CDR3 DNA is TGCGCCAGCAGCCAAGATCTCTTGGTGGCTAGCTCGCAAGGAGATGAGCAGTTCTTC.

With respect to this clonotype: It is likely a read error, because the conserved phenylalanine at the end of the CDR3 is missing. The rearrangement joins TRBV11-2 to TRBJ1-1; maybe TRBD1 (5 bases). Germline loops: CDR1 SGHAT, CDR2 FQNNGV. The CDR3 runs to 15 residues. CDR3 amino acids: CTSSLYSTGNTEAFY. The CDR3 region has the DNA TGTACCAGCAGCTTATACTCTACAGGAAACACTGAAGCTTTCTAT.

In the case of this clonotype: Being one base from a much bigger clone, this may be a read error. V usage is TRBV13 and J usage is TRBJ2-2; D may be TRBD1 or TRBD2 (5 bases each). Germline CDR1 reads PRHDT; CDR2 reads FYEKMQ (reference sequence). This CDR3 contains 17 residues. The CDR3 sequence: CTSSRRWGIVGTGELFF. The CDR3 DNA follows: TGTACCAGCAGCCGACGATGGGGGATAGTTGGCACCGGGGAGCTGTTTTTT.

This chain connects TRBV12-3 or TRBV12-4 to TRBJ2-5, with D possibly matching TRBD2 (5 bases). The CDR3 length is 16 residues. Trimming shortened V by 6 bases and J by 5 bases, and 22 bases separated the two germline ends. CDR3 sequence reads: CASSPTPGLKGETQYF. CDR3 in DNA: TGTGCCAGCAGCCCAACGCCGGGATTAAAAGGGGAGACCCAGTACTTC.

With regard to this clonotype: A much larger clone lies a single base off, so this may be a read error. The rearrangement links TRBV4-1 to TRBJ2-1; 7 bases line up with TRBD2. Germline V gene data show CDR1 as MGHRA and CDR2 as YSYEKL. The V gene end was trimmed by 10 bases and the J gene end by 1 base; junction bases not matched to a gene: 10. This CDR3 has 15 residues. CDR3 amino acids: CATFTGGPSYNEQFF. The CDR3 DNA reads as TGCGCCACCTTTACGGGAGGACCGTCCTACAATGAGCAGTTCTTC.

As regards this clonotype: This may arise from a read error, as a much more abundant clone is one base away. The chain combines TRBV4-3 with TRBJ2-3; perhaps D is TRBD1 or TRBD2 (6 bases each). Looked up from germline, CDR1 is LGHNA and CDR2 is YSLEER. V lost 6 bases to trimming and J lost 6 bases, with 13 bases between them. CDR3 size: 13 residues. This CDR3 is CASRLWGADTQYF. Written as DNA, the CDR3 is TGCGCCAGCAGACTCTGGGGGGCGGATACGCAGTATTTT.

V and J are TRBV12-3 or TRBV12-4 and TRBJ2-1; D uncertain. The CDR3 spans 11 residues. Trimming shortened V by 1 base and J by 15 bases, and 10 bases separated the two germline ends. The CDR3 reads CASSLGPLGFF. The CDR3 DNA is TGTGCCAGCAGTTTAGGCCCCCTGGGGTTCTTC.

Concerning this clonotype itself: The junction differs from germline at one of its ends, possibly a read error. The chain recombines TRBV5-5 with TRBJ2-2, with D possibly being TRBD1 (6 bases). The CDR3 is 15 residues long. CDR1 SGHKS and CDR2 YYEKEE come from the germline V gene (reference sequence). This CDR3 is CASSLAGDLTGELSF. The CDR3 nucleotides read TGTGCCAGCAGCTTGGCAGGGGACCTCACCGGGGAGCTGTCTTTT.

This clonotype occurred a few times. The chain uses TRBV4-3 and TRBJ2-3; 7 positions agree with TRBD2. The ends lost 3 bases at V and 1 base at J; junction bases unmatched: 7. The CDR3 is 16 residues long. Germline lookup yields CDR1 LGHNA and CDR2 YSLEER. Here the CDR3 reads CASSQGGEMGTDTQYF. DNA for the CDR3: TGCGCCAGCAGCCAGGGGGGGGAAATGGGCACAGATACGCAGTATTTT.

About this clonotype: This may be a read error: a much more frequent sequence differs by one nucleotide. The chain couples TRBV29-1 to TRBJ2-2; a possible D gene is TRBD2 (5 bases). CDR1 and CDR2 from the germline V gene are SQVTM and ANQGSEA. CDR3 length: 13 amino acids. For the CDR3, the DNA is TGCAGCGTTGAATTGGTGGCAACCGGGGAGCTGCTTTTT. It specifies CSVELVATGELLF.

In its sample, this clonotype was seen many times. The J gene is TRBJ1-6, the V gene TRBV6-6, with TRBD1 matching 7 bases. This CDR3 comprises 16 residues. Per germline, CDR1 MNHNY and CDR2 SVGAGI (reference sequence). J lost 7 bases, V lost 2 bases, and 8 bases had no gene match. The CDR3 DNA reads as TGTGCCAGCAGTTACCGGGGAACCAGGGGGAATTCACCCCTCCACTTT. Translated: CASSYRGTRGNSPLHF.

Concerning this clonotype itself: At one end the junction does not follow the germline gene, possibly because of a read error. This chain joins TRBV4-3 and TRBJ2-3; D remains ambiguous. The CDR3 is 15 amino acids. The germline CDR1 and CDR2 sequences are LGHNA and YSLEER. The CDR3 nucleotides are TGCCCCAGCAGCCAAGAATTGGGTCTTGAATGGGCGCAGTATTTT. This gives the protein CPSSQELGLEWAQYF.

This clonotype was seen at least ten times. This sequence joins TRBV28 and TRBJ2-2; 14 bases fit TRBD2. The CDR3 has 18 residues. Germline CDR1 is MDHEN and CDR2 is SYDVKM. V trimming: 5 bases; J trimming: 2 bases; junction bases outside the gene matches: 7. As DNA, the CDR3 is TGTGCCAGCAGTCACCGGACTAGCGGGAGGTTTAACACCGGGGAGCTGTTTTTT. This encodes CASSHRTSGRFNTGELFF.

Comment on this clonotype: Possible read error: a much larger clone is one base away. The rearrangement uses TRBV6-5 and TRBJ2-2, with TRBD1 identical over 9 bases. The CDR3 extends over 15 amino acids. The ends lost 8 bases at V and 7 bases at J; junction bases unmatched: 11. The germline gives CDR1 MNHEY, CDR2 SVGAGI. The CDR3 region has the DNA TGTGCCAGCGGTCTGCCGGGACAGGGATTCGGGGAGCTGTTTTTT. It translates to CASGLPGQGFGELFF.

V gene TRBV28 combines with J gene TRBJ2-5; D remains ambiguous. The CDR3 has 13 amino acids. Germline V CDR1 and CDR2: MDHEN, SYDVKM. V was cut by 4 bases and J by 7 bases, with 13 bases left in between. The CDR3, as DNA: TGTGCCAGCAGTTCTGGCGGAGCGAGGACCCAGTACTTC. Translated, it gives CASSSGGARTQYF.